This TCR beta chain was captured in a study of identifying expanded T cells in peripheral blood. In germline, CDR1 is LNHDA, CDR2 SQIVND (reference sequence). The CDR3 sequence is 15 residues long. With 3 bases removed from V and 0 bases from J, the gap between germline ends came to 9 bases. Sequencing was performed with immunoSEQ multiplex PCR; in TCRdb, only in-frame clones are kept and a portion is missing. The repertoire has some 95,000 clones, roughly 88% of them found once; the top ten carry around 5.9%. The sequence was collected from a person aged 18 to 70 in good health. This rearrangement joins TRBV19 to TRBJ1-3; D gene uncertain. Source material: blood. The CDR3 DNA follows: TGTGCCAGTAGTATCTACACTATCTCTGGAAACACCATATATTTT. Amino acids: CASSIYTISGNTIYF.